The text below deals with one T cell receptor (beta chain). Its antigen is currently not known. Base qualities were left out, and no much larger clone turns up one base away. These data belong to a study of control samples from healthy donors and cancer patients (dated by TCRdb to 2018 to 2021). V loses 4 bases at its end and J loses 7 bases; junction bases beyond the gene matches: 10. For CDR1 and CDR2, the germline V gene lists SGDLS and YYNGEE. From the cysteine through the phenylalanine, the CDR3 covers 14 amino acids. The sequence is cut down to CDR3 DNA, 42 bases in frame from base 1. The library came from the immunoSEQ multiplex PCR assay. Drawn from immuneACCESS, this table holds only the in-frame rearrangements with V and J called that TCRdb kept. Clones are partly lost; checked studies trace under half to an unresolved V gene and leave the rest unexplained. The sample table holds around 100,000 clones, of which 90% were seen once. About 4% of the sample is in the top ten clones.

Sequenced material: blood. This receptor was identified in a woman aged 18-29 years in good health. This chain is built from TRBV9 and TRBJ1-2, with 7 junctional bases fitting TRBD1. At the DNA level, the sequence is TGTGCCAGCAGCTTAGGGGGCGAGTTCGGTGGCTACACCTTC. This translates into CASSLGGEFGGYTF.